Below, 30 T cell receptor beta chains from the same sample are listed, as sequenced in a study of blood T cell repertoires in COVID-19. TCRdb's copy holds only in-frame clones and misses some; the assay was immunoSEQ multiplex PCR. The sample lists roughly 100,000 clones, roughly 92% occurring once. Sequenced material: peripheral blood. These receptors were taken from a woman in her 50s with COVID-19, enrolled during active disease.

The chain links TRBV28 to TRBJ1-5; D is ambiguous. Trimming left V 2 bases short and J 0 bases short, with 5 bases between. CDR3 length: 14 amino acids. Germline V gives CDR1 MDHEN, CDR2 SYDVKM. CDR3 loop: CASSLVSSNQPQHF. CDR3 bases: TGTGCCAGCAGTTTAGTGAGTAGCAATCAGCCCCAGCATTTT.

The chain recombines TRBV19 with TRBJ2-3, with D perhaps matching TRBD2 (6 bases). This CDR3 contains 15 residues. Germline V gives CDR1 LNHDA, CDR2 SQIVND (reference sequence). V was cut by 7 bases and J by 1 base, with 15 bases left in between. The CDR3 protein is CASIKNGGGTDTQYF. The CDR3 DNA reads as TGTGCCAGTATTAAGAACGGGGGTGGCACAGATACGCAGTATTTT.

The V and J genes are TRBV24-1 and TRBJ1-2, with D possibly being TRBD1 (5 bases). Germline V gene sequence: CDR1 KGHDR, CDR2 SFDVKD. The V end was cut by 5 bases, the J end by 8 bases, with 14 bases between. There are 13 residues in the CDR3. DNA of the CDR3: TGTGCCACCAGTGCTTCCAGGGCAGGGGGCTACACCTTC. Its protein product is CATSASRAGGYTF.

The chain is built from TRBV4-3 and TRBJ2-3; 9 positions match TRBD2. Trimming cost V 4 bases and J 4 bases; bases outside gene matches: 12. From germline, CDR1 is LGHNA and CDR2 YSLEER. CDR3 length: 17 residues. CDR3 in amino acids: CASSLGGGGGAADTQYF. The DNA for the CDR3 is TGCGCCAGCAGCCTTGGTGGGGGCGGGGGGGCTGCAGATACGCAGTATTTT.

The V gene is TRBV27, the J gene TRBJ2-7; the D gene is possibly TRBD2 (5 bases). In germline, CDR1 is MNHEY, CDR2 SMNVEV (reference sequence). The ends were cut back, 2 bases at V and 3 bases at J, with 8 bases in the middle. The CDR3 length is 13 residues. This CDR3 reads CASSLSGSYEQYF. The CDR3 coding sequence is TGTGCCAGCAGTTTAAGTGGGAGCTACGAGCAGTACTTC.

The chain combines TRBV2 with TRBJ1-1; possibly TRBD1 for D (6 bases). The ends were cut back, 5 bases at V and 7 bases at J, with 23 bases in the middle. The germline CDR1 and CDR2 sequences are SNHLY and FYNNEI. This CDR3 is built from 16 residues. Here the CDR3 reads CASSQETLRVGGEAFF. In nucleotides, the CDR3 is TGTGCCAGCAGTCAGGAGACCTTAAGGGTAGGGGGTGAAGCTTTCTTT.

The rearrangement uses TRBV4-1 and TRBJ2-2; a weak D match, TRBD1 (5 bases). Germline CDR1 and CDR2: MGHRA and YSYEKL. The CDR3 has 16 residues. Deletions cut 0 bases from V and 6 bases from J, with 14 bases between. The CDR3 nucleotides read TGCGCCAGCAGCCAAGAAAAGGGGTACCCCGCCGGGGAGCTGTTTTTT. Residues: CASSQEKGYPAGELFF.

As DNA, the CDR3 is TGTGCCAGCTCACGAGGGAACACCTACAATGAGCAGTTCTTC. It is translated as CASSRGNTYNEQFF. The chain employs TRBV18 and TRBJ2-1; TRBD2 might be the D (5 bases). The germline CDR1 and CDR2 sequences are KGHSH and LQKENI. This CDR3 spans 14 amino acids. V lost 4 bases to trimming and J lost 2 bases, with 9 bases between them. The whole variable domain, filled in from reference TRBV18 and TRBJ2-1, reads NAGVMQNPRHLVRRRGQEARLRCSPMKGHSHVYWYRQLPEEGLKFMVYLQKENIIDESGMPKERFSAEFPKEGPSILRIQQVVRGDSAAYFCASSRGNTYNEQFFGPGTRLTVL.

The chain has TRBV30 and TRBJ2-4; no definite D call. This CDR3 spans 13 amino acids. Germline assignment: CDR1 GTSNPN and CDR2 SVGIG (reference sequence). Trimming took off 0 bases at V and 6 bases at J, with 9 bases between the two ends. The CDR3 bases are TGTGCCTGGAGTGTACGGGTCGGAAACATTCAGTACTTC. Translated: CAWSVRVGNIQYF.

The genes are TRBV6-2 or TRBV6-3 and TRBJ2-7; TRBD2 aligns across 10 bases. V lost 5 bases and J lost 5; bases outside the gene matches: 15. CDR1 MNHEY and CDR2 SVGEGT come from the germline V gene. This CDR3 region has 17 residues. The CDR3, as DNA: TGTGCCAGCAGTCCCGGGCGGATTAGCGGGGGGAACCACGAGCAGTACTTC. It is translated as CASSPGRISGGNHEQYF.

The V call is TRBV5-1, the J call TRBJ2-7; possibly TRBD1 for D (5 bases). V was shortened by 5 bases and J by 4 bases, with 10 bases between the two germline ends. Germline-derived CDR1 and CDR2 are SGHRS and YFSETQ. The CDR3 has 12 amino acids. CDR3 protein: CASRGQTYEQYF. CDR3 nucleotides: TGCGCCAGCAGGGGGCAGACGTACGAGCAGTACTTC.

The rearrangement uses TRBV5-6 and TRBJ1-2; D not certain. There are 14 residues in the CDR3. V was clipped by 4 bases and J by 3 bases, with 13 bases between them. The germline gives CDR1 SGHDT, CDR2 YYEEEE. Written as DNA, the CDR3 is TGTGCCAGCAGCCCGGGGTCAGGCGACTATGGCTACACCTTC. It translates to CASSPGSGDYGYTF. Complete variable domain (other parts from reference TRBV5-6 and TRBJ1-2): DAGVTQSPTHLIKTRGQQVTLRCSPKSGHDTVSWYQQALGQGPQFIFQYYEEEERQRGNFPDRFSGHQFPNYSSELNVNALLLGDSALYLCASSPGSGDYGYTFGSGTRLTVV.

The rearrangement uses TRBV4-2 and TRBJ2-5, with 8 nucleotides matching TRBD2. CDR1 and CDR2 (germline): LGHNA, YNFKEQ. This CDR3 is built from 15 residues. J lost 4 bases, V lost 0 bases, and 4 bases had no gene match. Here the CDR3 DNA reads TGTGCCAGCAGCCAAGATCTGAGCGGGGGAGAGACCCAGTACTTC. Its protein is CASSQDLSGGETQYF.

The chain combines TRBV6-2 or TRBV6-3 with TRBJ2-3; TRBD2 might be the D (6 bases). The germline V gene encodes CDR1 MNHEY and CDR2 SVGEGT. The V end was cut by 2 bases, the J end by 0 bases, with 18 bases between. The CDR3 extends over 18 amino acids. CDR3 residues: CASSYPRGSSPSTDTQYF. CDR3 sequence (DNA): TGTGCCAGCAGTTACCCACGGGGGAGTAGTCCTAGCACAGATACGCAGTATTTT.

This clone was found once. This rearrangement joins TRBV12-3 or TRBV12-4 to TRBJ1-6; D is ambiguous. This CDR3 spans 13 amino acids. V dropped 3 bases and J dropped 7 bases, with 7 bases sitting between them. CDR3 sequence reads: CASSLTENSPLHF. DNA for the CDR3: TGTGCCAGCAGTTTGACTGAGAATTCACCCCTCCACTTT.

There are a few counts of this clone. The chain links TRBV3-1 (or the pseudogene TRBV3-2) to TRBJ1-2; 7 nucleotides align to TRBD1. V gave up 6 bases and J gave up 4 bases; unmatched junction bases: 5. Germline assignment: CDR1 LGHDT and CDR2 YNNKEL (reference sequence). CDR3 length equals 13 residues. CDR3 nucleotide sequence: TGTGCCAGCAGGTCGACAGGGCTCTATGGCTACACCTTC. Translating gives CASRSTGLYGYTF.

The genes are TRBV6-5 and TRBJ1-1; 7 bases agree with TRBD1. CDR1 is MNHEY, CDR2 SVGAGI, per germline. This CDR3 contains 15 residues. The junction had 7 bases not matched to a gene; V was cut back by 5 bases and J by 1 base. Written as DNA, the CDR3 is TGTGCCAGCAGTCTCCGCCGGGACAGGAACACTGAAGCTTTCTTT. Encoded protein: CASSLRRDRNTEAFF.

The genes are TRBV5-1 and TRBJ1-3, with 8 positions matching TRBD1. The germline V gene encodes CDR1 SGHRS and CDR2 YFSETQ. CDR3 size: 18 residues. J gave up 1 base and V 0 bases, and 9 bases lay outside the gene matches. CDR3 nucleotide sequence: TGCGCCAGCAGCTTGGTCCCGGGACAGGAATTTTCTGGAAACACCATATATTTT. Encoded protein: CASSLVPGQEFSGNTIYF.

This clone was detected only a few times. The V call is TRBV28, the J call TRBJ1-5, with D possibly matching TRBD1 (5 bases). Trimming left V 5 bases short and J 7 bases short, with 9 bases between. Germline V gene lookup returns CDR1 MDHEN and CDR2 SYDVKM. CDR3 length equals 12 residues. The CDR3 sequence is CASSQGWQPQHF. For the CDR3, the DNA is TGTGCCAGCAGTCAGGGTTGGCAGCCCCAGCATTTT.

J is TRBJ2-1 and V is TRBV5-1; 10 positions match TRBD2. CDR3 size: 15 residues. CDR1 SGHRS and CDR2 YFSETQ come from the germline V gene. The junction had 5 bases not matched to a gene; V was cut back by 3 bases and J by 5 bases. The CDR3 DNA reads TGCGCCAGCAGCTCTCTAGCGGGGGCCGACAATGAGCAGTTCTTC. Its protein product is CASSSLAGADNEQFF.

CDR3 residues: CATSDLGGAAFRPQYF. DNA for the CDR3: TGTGCCACCAGTGATTTGGGAGGGGCGGCTTTTCGGCCCCAGTACTTC. This rearrangement joins TRBV24-1 to TRBJ2-5; a possible D gene is TRBD2 (6 bases). CDR1 is KGHDR and CDR2 is SFDVKD in the germline V gene. Trimming took 0 bases from V and 9 from J, leaving 19 bases between them. The CDR3 contains 16 residues.

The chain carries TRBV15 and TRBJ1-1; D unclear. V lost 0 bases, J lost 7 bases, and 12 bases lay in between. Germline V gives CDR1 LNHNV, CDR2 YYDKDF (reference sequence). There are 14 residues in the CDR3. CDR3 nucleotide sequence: TGTGCCACCAGCAGAGATCTAAGCGCCAATGAAGCTTTCTTT. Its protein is CATSRDLSANEAFF.

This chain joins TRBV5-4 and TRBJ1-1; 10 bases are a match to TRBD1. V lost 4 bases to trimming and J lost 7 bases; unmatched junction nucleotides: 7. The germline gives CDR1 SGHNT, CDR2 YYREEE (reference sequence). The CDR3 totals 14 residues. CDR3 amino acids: CASSPGTGANEAFF. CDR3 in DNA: TGTGCCAGCAGCCCGGGGACAGGGGCTAATGAAGCTTTCTTT.

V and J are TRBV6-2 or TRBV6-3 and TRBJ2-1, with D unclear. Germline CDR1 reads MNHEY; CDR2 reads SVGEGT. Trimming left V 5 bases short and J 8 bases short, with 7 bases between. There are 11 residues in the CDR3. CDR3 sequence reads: CASSTTYEQFF. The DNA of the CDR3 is TGTGCCAGCAGTACTACCTATGAGCAGTTCTTC.

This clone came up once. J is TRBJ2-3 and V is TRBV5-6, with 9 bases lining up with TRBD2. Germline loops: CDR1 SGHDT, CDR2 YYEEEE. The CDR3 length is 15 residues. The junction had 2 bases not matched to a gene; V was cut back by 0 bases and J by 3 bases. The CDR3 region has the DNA TGTGCCAGCAGCTTGGGGCTAGCGGGGACAGATACGCAGTATTTT. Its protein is CASSLGLAGTDTQYF.

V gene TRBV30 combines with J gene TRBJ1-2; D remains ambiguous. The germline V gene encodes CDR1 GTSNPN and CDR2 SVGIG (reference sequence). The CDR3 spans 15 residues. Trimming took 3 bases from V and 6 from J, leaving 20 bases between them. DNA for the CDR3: TGTGCCTGGAGGGGCCGCGGGGAAAAGGGCGATGGCTACACCTTC. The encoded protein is CAWRGRGEKGDGYTF.

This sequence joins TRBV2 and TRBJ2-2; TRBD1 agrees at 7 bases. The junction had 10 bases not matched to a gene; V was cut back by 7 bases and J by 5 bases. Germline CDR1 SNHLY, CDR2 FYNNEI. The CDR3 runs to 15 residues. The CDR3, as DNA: TGTGCCAGCACCCGAGACAGGGATCGGACCGGGGAGCTGTTTTTT. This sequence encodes CASTRDRDRTGELFF. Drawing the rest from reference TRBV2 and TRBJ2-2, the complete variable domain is EPEVTQTPSHQVTQMGQEVILRCVPISNHLYFYWYRQILGQKVEFLVSFYNNEISEKSEIFDDQFSVERPDGSNFTLKIRSTKLEDSAMYFCASTRDRDRTGELFFGEGSRLTVL.

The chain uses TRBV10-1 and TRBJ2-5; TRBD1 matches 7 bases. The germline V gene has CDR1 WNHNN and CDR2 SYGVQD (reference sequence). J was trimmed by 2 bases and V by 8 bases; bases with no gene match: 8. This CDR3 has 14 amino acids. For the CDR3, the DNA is TGCGCCAGCTCCAACGGGGACAGACAAGAGACCCAGTACTTC. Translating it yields CASSNGDRQETQYF.

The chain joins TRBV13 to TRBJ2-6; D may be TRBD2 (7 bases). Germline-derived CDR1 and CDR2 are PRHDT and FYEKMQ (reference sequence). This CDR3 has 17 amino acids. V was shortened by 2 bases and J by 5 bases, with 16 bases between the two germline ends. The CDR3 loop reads CASSLQVGGGRANVLTF. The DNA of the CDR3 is TGTGCCAGCAGCTTACAAGTGGGAGGGGGAAGGGCCAACGTCCTGACTTTC.

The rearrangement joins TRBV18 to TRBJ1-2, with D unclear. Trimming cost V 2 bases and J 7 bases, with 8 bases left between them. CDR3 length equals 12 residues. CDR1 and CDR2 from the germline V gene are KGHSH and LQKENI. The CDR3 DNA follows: TGTGCCAGCTCACCAGAGGGAGTTGGCTACACCTTC. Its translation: CASSPEGVGYTF.